The 18 T cell receptor beta chains in this list originate from one sample, sequenced in a study of OX40 agonist ivuxolimab in advanced cancers. Sequencing used immunoSEQ multiplex PCR; TCRdb keeps in-frame clones, though not all of them. The sample shows 60,000 to 85,000 clones, about 87% of them seen only once. Sequences were derived from CD4+ or CD8+ T cells sorted from blood, sampled in a trial of the OX40 agonist ivuxolimab. The origin of the receptors is an adult with an advanced solid tumor such as melanoma, head and neck, liver or kidney cancer.

This clone has a handful of counts. The chain uses TRBV28 and TRBJ1-5; 8 nucleotides match TRBD1. Trimming removed 4 bases from V and 2 bases from J; junction bases left unmatched: 4. The germline V gene has CDR1 MDHEN and CDR2 SYDVKM. The CDR3 has 15 amino acids. The CDR3 sequence is CASSSGGFGNQPQHF. As DNA, the CDR3 is TGTGCCAGCAGTTCAGGGGGCTTTGGCAATCAGCCCCAGCATTTT.

The CDR3 spells CASTFTDTQYF. The DNA of the CDR3 is TGTGCCAGCACCTTCACAGATACGCAGTATTTT. This sequence joins TRBV2 and TRBJ2-3; D gene unclear. V lost 7 bases, J lost 2 bases, and 4 bases lay in between. Germline V gene sequence: CDR1 SNHLY, CDR2 FYNNEI. This CDR3 has 11 residues.

The chain recombines TRBV5-1 with TRBJ2-1; 10 nucleotides match TRBD2. V lost 2 bases to trimming and J lost 3 bases; unmatched junction nucleotides: 5. CDR1 SGHRS and CDR2 YFSETQ come from the germline V gene. The CDR3 has 16 amino acids. The CDR3 loop reads CASSFLAGVYYNEQFF. DNA for the CDR3: TGCGCCAGCAGCTTTCTAGCGGGGGTATACTACAATGAGCAGTTCTTC.

The rearrangement links TRBV4-3 to TRBJ2-4; tentative D call: TRBD2 (6 bases). This CDR3 is built from 16 residues. Trimming took off 1 base at V and 6 bases at J, with 16 bases between the two ends. Germline loops: CDR1 LGHNA, CDR2 YSLEER. CDR3: CASSQGLAGSRNIQYF. CDR3 bases: TGCGCCAGCAGCCAAGGATTGGCGGGGTCCAGAAACATTCAGTACTTC.

The chain employs TRBV5-4 and TRBJ1-6, with D maybe TRBD1 (6 bases). The CDR3 spans 14 residues. The germline gives CDR1 SGHNT, CDR2 YYREEE (reference sequence). Between the trimmed V and J ends, which lost 2 bases and 6 bases, there was a span of 9 bases. This CDR3 is CASSLDRSNSPLHF. As DNA, the CDR3 is TGTGCCAGCAGCTTAGACAGGAGTAATTCACCCCTCCACTTT.

The chain uses TRBV4-2 and TRBJ1-2; D may be TRBD1 (5 bases). V was clipped by 3 bases and J by 5 bases, with 16 bases between them. This CDR3 spans 15 amino acids. CDR1 and CDR2 from the germline V gene are LGHNA and YNFKEQ. CDR3 bases: TGTGCCAGCAGCCAGGAGAACGGGGACTTTTATGGCTACACCTTC. It encodes CASSQENGDFYGYTF.

This clone was recorded a few times. This chain connects TRBV20-1 to TRBJ1-1, with 7 bases aligning to TRBD1. Losses at the gene ends were 7 bases for V and 1 base for J; bases not matched to a gene: 0. The CDR3 loop spans 11 amino acids. Germline loops: CDR1 DFQATT, CDR2 SNEGSKA (reference sequence). CDR3 protein: CSGDRNTEAFF. The CDR3 nucleotides read TGCAGTGGGGACAGGAACACTGAAGCTTTCTTT.

This clone was detected only once. The chain is built from TRBV4-3 and TRBJ2-7; 9 bases map to TRBD1. This CDR3 contains 13 residues. Germline lookup yields CDR1 LGHNA and CDR2 YSLEER. V lost 5 bases and J lost 5; bases outside the gene matches: 4. This CDR3 is CASSLRTGDEQYF. CDR3 nucleotides: TGCGCCAGCAGCTTAAGGACAGGGGACGAGCAGTACTTC.

Only one count was recorded for this clone. The gene calls are TRBV27 and TRBJ2-7; D perhaps matches TRBD2 (6 bases). Germline V lookup: CDR1 MNHEY, CDR2 SMNVEV (reference sequence). Trimming took 5 bases from V and 4 from J, leaving 12 bases between them. This CDR3 region has 13 residues. CDR3 amino acids: CASSRTIGYEQYF. The CDR3 DNA reads as TGTGCCAGCAGTCGGACTATTGGATACGAGCAGTACTTC.

In regard to this clone: At one of its ends the junction is not consistent with the germline gene, which may arise from a read error. The chain is built from TRBV7-3 and TRBJ2-1; 10 nucleotides agree with TRBD2. The germline V gene encodes CDR1 SGHTA and CDR2 FQGTGA. This CDR3 spans 15 amino acids. CDR3 loop: CASSLTSGAYNEQFF. CDR3 coding DNA: TGTGCCAGCAGCCTAACTAGCGGGGCCTACAATGAGCAGTTCTTC.

The rearrangement links TRBV6-5 to TRBJ1-2; D unclear. The CDR3 consists of 14 residues. Germline V CDR1 and CDR2: MNHEY, SVGAGI. The V gene lost 6 bases and the J gene lost 10 bases, with 21 bases spanning the gap. CDR3 region: CASRYTGMKESYTF. The DNA of the CDR3 is TGTGCCAGCAGATATACCGGGATGAAAGAGTCCTACACCTTC.

The table lists this clone with a count of one. The rearrangement links TRBV15 to TRBJ1-5; D gene uncertain. V lost 0 bases, J lost 4 bases, and 10 bases lay in between. Germline V gives CDR1 LNHNV, CDR2 YYDKDF (reference sequence). The CDR3 has 15 residues. This CDR3 reads CATSRDQGRNQPQHF. CDR3 DNA: TGTGCCACCAGCAGAGATCAAGGCAGAAATCAGCCCCAGCATTTT.

This chain joins TRBV28 and TRBJ1-1; no firm D call. CDR1 and CDR2 from the germline V gene are MDHEN and SYDVKM. The CDR3 is 11 amino acids. CDR3 sequence (DNA): TGTGTTTCGACGGGAAACACTGAAGCTTTCTTT. It encodes CVSTGNTEAFF.

This clone occurred once. The V and J genes are TRBV7-3 and TRBJ2-1, with 7 positions matching TRBD2. The CDR3 sequence is 13 residues long. CDR1 SGHTA and CDR2 FQGTGA come from the germline V gene. V lost 0 bases and J lost 7; bases outside the gene matches: 0. CDR3 in amino acids: CASSLTGGNEQFF. CDR3 coding DNA: TGTGCCAGCAGCTTAACGGGAGGGAATGAGCAGTTCTTC.

The chain links TRBV6-6 to TRBJ2-3; 8 nucleotides agree with TRBD2. Germline lookup yields CDR1 MNHNY and CDR2 SVGAGI (reference sequence). Germline trimming cut 7 bases from V and 1 base from J; bases unmatched to any gene: 7. The CDR3 totals 15 residues. CDR3 residues: CASTRRGGGTDTQYF. DNA for the CDR3: TGTGCCAGCACTCGCCGGGGGGGCGGCACAGATACGCAGTATTTT.

This clone appeared a single time. The chain joins TRBV5-4 to TRBJ1-1; D is unclear. The V and J ends lost 4 bases and 0 bases respectively, with 7 bases between them. Looked up from germline, CDR1 is SGHNT and CDR2 is YYREEE (reference sequence). The CDR3 loop spans 13 amino acids. CDR3 nucleotides: TGTGCCAGCAGCGCAGACATGAACACTGAAGCTTTCTTT. This gives the protein CASSADMNTEAFF.

The V call is TRBV28, the J call TRBJ2-7; weak D call: TRBD2 (6 bases). This CDR3 comprises 14 residues. V was pared by 4 bases and J by 3 bases, with 13 bases between. Germline V gene sequence: CDR1 MDHEN, CDR2 SYDVKM. CDR3 DNA: TGTGCCAGCAGTTATTCCGGGACTGGCTACGAGCAGTACTTC. It is translated as CASSYSGTGYEQYF.

This chain links TRBV6-1 with TRBJ2-1; D is possibly TRBD1 or TRBD2 (5 bases each). Between the trimmed V and J ends, which lost 3 bases and 1 base, there was a span of 10 bases. CDR1 and CDR2 (germline): MNHNS, SASEGT. This CDR3 has 15 residues. CDR3 region: CASSDGADSYNEQFF. The DNA of the CDR3 is TGTGCCAGCAGTGACGGGGCAGATTCCTACAATGAGCAGTTCTTC.